This TCR beta chain was sequenced during a study of neoadjuvant anti-PD-1 for oral cavity cancer. Study results and caveats: Pretreatment Treg/Th17 ratio correlated inversely with post-treatment tumor clonality.

TCRdb's table, derived via immunoSEQ multiplex PCR, lists solely in-frame clones and lacks some. Counted here are about 7,200 clones, 54% occurring once; the ten biggest clones make up roughly 6.5%. Stage II-IVA oral cavity squamous cell carcinoma was new and untreated by systemic or radiation therapy. V gave up 6 bases and J gave up 1 base, with 15 bases separating them. The germline V gene encodes CDR1 MNHNY and CDR2 SVGAGI (reference sequence). The CDR3 spans 15 residues. Concerning this clone: Its antigen is not known.

V gene TRBV6-6 combines with J gene TRBJ2-5; the D gene is possibly TRBD2 (5 bases). The sample here was tumor tissue, taken before nivolumab (anti-PD-1) treatment. This receptor was identified in a person between 40 and 80 years old with oral cavity squamous cell carcinoma. The CDR3 loop is CASSSPLVLQETQYF. CDR3 coding DNA: TGTGCCAGCAGCTCCCCACTAGTCCTCCAAGAGACCCAGTACTTC.